These 29 T cell receptor beta chains came from one sample sequenced in a study of cytomegalovirus exposure and HLA in healthy donors. The PCR employed 60 Vbeta primers together with 13 Jbeta primers. The assay was immunoSEQ multiplex PCR, and TCRdb's table has in-frame clones only and misses some. Recorded for this sample: about 72,000 clones. Sequenced input: PBMCs. These receptors were obtained from a woman between 35 and 50 years old in good health and CMV-seropositive.

The V and J genes are TRBV7-9 and TRBJ2-3, with D maybe TRBD2 (5 bases). CDR3 size: 16 residues. V lost 2 bases, J lost 6 bases, and 18 bases lay in between. Looked up from germline, CDR1 is SEHNR and CDR2 is FQNEAQ (reference sequence). The CDR3: CASSLPLAPKADTQYF. The CDR3 nucleotides are TGTGCCAGCAGCTTACCTCTAGCCCCGAAGGCTGATACGCAGTATTTT.

Its frequency marks this clone as medium-sized (0.01 to 0.1%). This chain connects TRBV18 to TRBJ1-1; the D is unclear. The CDR3 sequence is 14 residues long. The V gene lost 0 bases and the J gene lost 7 bases, with 12 bases spanning the gap. Germline assignment: CDR1 KGHSH and CDR2 LQKENI. The CDR3 DNA follows: TGTGCCAGCTCACCACCTGACACAAATCTTGAAGCTTTCTTT. Its protein is CASSPPDTNLEAFF.

The rearrangement uses TRBV6-4 and TRBJ2-1, with TRBD1 matching over 7 bases. V shed 2 bases, J shed 9 bases, and the junction held 7 bases outside the gene matches. CDR1 is MRHNA, CDR2 SNTAGT, per germline. The CDR3 covers 14 residues. This CDR3 is CASSDGDRNFEQFF. CDR3 DNA: TGTGCCAGCAGTGACGGGGACAGAAATTTTGAGCAGTTCTTC.

J is TRBJ1-4 and V is TRBV27, with TRBD1 matching over 8 bases. The germline V gene has CDR1 MNHEY and CDR2 SMNVEV (reference sequence). V lost 5 bases, J lost 5 bases, and 7 bases stayed unmatched. The CDR3 contains 15 residues. CDR3 coding DNA: TGTGCCAGCAGTGGACAGGGCCTGGCAAATGAAAAACTGTTTTTT. Translated, it gives CASSGQGLANEKLFF.

The chain is built from TRBV19 and TRBJ2-2; TRBD1 aligns across 7 bases. The germline V gene encodes CDR1 LNHDA and CDR2 SQIVND (reference sequence). The CDR3 length is 14 residues. With 6 bases clipped from V and 2 bases from J, the junction kept 3 bases outside the gene matches. DNA for the CDR3: TGTGCCAGTAGCAGGGACAGAAACACCGGGGAGCTGTTTTTT. It specifies CASSRDRNTGELFF.

V and J are TRBV4-2 and TRBJ2-7; 7 nucleotides line up with TRBD2. This CDR3 comprises 16 residues. CDR1 is LGHNA and CDR2 is YNFKEQ in the germline V gene. Trimming took 0 bases from V and 0 from J; bases not matched to a gene: 5. The CDR3 DNA sequence: TGTGCCAGCAGCCAAGATGAGGGCGGGAGCTCCTACGAGCAGTACTTC. Its protein is CASSQDEGGSSYEQYF.

The V gene is TRBV5-6, the J gene TRBJ2-7; TRBD1 is a possible D gene (6 bases). CDR3 length: 14 amino acids. Trimming shortened V by 6 bases and J by 2 bases, and 15 bases separated the two germline ends. Germline lookup yields CDR1 SGHDT and CDR2 YYEEEE. CDR3 nucleotide sequence: TGTGCCAGCAAAACTCCGGGACAACCCTACGAGCAGTACTTC. Residues: CASKTPGQPYEQYF. The variable domain in full, with the rest retrieved from reference TRBV5-6 and TRBJ2-7, is DAGVTQSPTHLIKTRGQQVTLRCSPKSGHDTVSWYQQALGQGPQFIFQYYEEEERQRGNFPDRFSGHQFPNYSSELNVNALLLGDSALYLCASKTPGQPYEQYFGPGTRLTVT.

The rearrangement uses TRBV2 and TRBJ2-5, with D maybe TRBD1 (6 bases). In germline, CDR1 is SNHLY, CDR2 FYNNEI. The V end lost 6 bases, the J end lost 2 bases, and 10 bases lay between the germline ends. This CDR3 has 13 residues. CDR3 sequence (DNA): TGTGCCAGCAGCCGACAGGTGCAAGAGACCCAGTACTTC. It codes for CASSRQVQETQYF.

The chain combines TRBV7-2 with TRBJ1-5; 8 nucleotides agree with TRBD1. CDR1 and CDR2 (germline): SGHTA, FQGNSA. V lost 3 bases, J lost 5 bases, and 3 bases stayed unmatched. This CDR3 contains 14 residues. CDR3 DNA sequence: TGTGCCAGCAGCTTCGGACAGGGTCATCAGCCCCAGCATTTT. This codes for CASSFGQGHQPQHF.

The chain couples TRBV15 to TRBJ2-3; 8 bases align to TRBD2. The germline gives CDR1 LNHNV, CDR2 YYDKDF (reference sequence). The junction had 12 bases not matched to a gene; V was cut back by 4 bases and J by 3 bases. The CDR3 sequence is 17 residues long. Written as DNA, the CDR3 is TGTGCCACCAGCACCCCTGCCGGGAGGGAGGGAACAGATACGCAGTATTTT. Its translation is CATSTPAGREGTDTQYF.

The chain employs TRBV28 and TRBJ2-7; 13 bases map to TRBD2. J was trimmed by 5 bases and V by 5 bases; bases with no gene match: 6. Germline loops: CDR1 MDHEN, CDR2 SYDVKM. This CDR3 comprises 15 residues. CDR3 amino acids: CASSRQGLAGNEQYF. For the CDR3, the DNA is TGTGCCAGCAGTCGCCAGGGACTAGCGGGAAACGAGCAGTACTTC.

The genes are TRBV19 and TRBJ1-5, with 7 bases fitting TRBD1. The V gene end was trimmed by 6 bases and the J gene end by 3 bases; junction bases not matched to a gene: 5. CDR3 length: 14 amino acids. The germline V gene has CDR1 LNHDA and CDR2 SQIVND (reference sequence). The DNA for the CDR3 is TGTGCCAGTAGGGGACAGACCAACAATCAGCCCCAGCATTTT. It codes for CASRGQTNNQPQHF.

This chain joins TRBV30 and TRBJ2-7, with TRBD2 matching over 7 bases. In germline, CDR1 is GTSNPN, CDR2 SVGIG (reference sequence). The V and J ends lost 2 bases and 0 bases, in that order; junction bases with no gene match: 4. The CDR3 is 14 residues long. The CDR3 sequence is CAWSYLAVSYEQYF. The CDR3 DNA is TGTGCCTGGAGTTACCTAGCGGTCTCCTACGAGCAGTACTTC.

The chain joins TRBV7-9 to TRBJ1-3; 8 bases agree with TRBD1. V shed 2 bases, J shed 5 bases, and the junction held 11 bases outside the gene matches. The germline V gene has CDR1 SEHNR and CDR2 FQNEAQ (reference sequence). The CDR3 has 17 residues. As DNA, the CDR3 is TGTGCCAGCAGCTTACTCGGACGACAGGGGTATAGAAACACCATATATTTT. This encodes CASSLLGRQGYRNTIYF.

This chain joins TRBV9 and TRBJ2-3; 8 nucleotides line up with TRBD2. The length of the CDR3 is 15 residues. Germline loops: CDR1 SGDLS, CDR2 YYNGEE. The V gene end was trimmed by 0 bases and the J gene end by 3 bases; junction bases not matched to a gene: 3. The CDR3 sequence: CASSVAERGTDTQYF. For the CDR3, the DNA is TGTGCCAGCAGCGTAGCCGAGCGGGGGACAGATACGCAGTATTTT.

This sequence joins TRBV4-3 and TRBJ2-1; no clear D gene. The CDR3 contains 15 residues. The germline CDR1 and CDR2 sequences are LGHNA and YSLEER. Deletions cut 1 base from V and 7 bases from J, with 14 bases between. The CDR3 region has the DNA TGCGCCAGCAGCCAAGCCTCTAGTCTTAGGAATGAGCAGTTCTTC. Amino acid sequence: CASSQASSLRNEQFF.

This chain joins TRBV10-1 and TRBJ2-1, with D uncertain. Looked up from germline, CDR1 is WNHNN and CDR2 is SYGVQD (reference sequence). The CDR3 runs to 13 residues. The V and J ends lost 6 bases and 10 bases respectively, with 16 bases between them. As DNA, the CDR3 is TGCGCCAGCAGGCTAACCCCGGAGTCGGAGCAGTTCTTC. It encodes CASRLTPESEQFF.

The genes are TRBV4-1 and TRBJ2-3; 11 bases agree with TRBD2. Germline loops: CDR1 MGHRA, CDR2 YSYEKL. This CDR3 is built from 15 residues. Trimming took 4 bases from V and 6 from J; bases not matched to a gene: 6. The CDR3 reads CASSPVSGGEDTQYF. The CDR3 region has the DNA TGCGCCAGCAGCCCGGTTAGCGGGGGGGAGGATACGCAGTATTTT.

The rearrangement joins TRBV12-5 to TRBJ1-2; D is ambiguous. CDR1 LGHNT and CDR2 FRNRAP come from the germline V gene. The ends were cut back, 1 base at V and 10 bases at J, with 16 bases in the middle. The CDR3 extends over 14 amino acids. CDR3 residues: CASGLASRPRSYTF. The CDR3 DNA is TGTGCTAGTGGTTTGGCATCCCGTCCCAGATCCTACACCTTC.

The rearrangement uses TRBV18 and TRBJ2-6, with TRBD1 matching over 8 bases. CDR3 length: 17 amino acids. V lost 0 bases, J lost 4 bases, and 5 bases stayed unmatched. Per germline, CDR1 KGHSH and CDR2 LQKENI. The CDR3 here is CASSPPGTGSGANVLTF. CDR3 in DNA: TGTGCCAGCTCACCACCAGGGACAGGCTCCGGGGCCAACGTCCTGACTTTC.

The V call is TRBV15, the J call TRBJ2-7, with 7 bases aligning to TRBD2. Trimming cost V 7 bases and J 8 bases; bases outside gene matches: 8. CDR1 is LNHNV and CDR2 is YYDKDF in the germline V gene (reference sequence). This CDR3 comprises 12 residues. CDR3 in DNA: TGTGCCACCATGAAACAAGGGACTAAGCAGTACTTC. This codes for CATMKQGTKQYF.

This chain links TRBV19 with TRBJ1-5, with 7 bases fitting TRBD1. Germline loops: CDR1 LNHDA, CDR2 SQIVND (reference sequence). V was pared by 5 bases and J by 3 bases, with 7 bases of the junction left unmatched. The CDR3 is made up of 15 amino acids. CDR3 residues: CASSATGVDNQPQHF. Here the CDR3 DNA reads TGTGCCAGTAGTGCCACAGGGGTTGACAATCAGCCCCAGCATTTT.

This sequence joins TRBV5-4 and TRBJ2-2; 8 bases align to TRBD2. The V gene end was trimmed by 7 bases and the J gene end by 4 bases; junction bases not matched to a gene: 6. Germline CDR1 and CDR2: SGHNT and YYREEE (reference sequence). The CDR3 extends over 14 amino acids. This CDR3 is CASLAAGGTGELFF. The CDR3 bases are TGTGCCAGCCTTGCGGCGGGAGGCACCGGGGAGCTGTTTTTT.

The chain has TRBV19 and TRBJ1-1; the D gene is possibly TRBD1 (6 bases). The ends were cut back, 2 bases at V and 0 bases at J, with 7 bases in the middle. Germline assignment: CDR1 LNHDA and CDR2 SQIVND (reference sequence). This CDR3 spans 14 amino acids. The CDR3 region is CASSISGVNTEAFF. Written as DNA, the CDR3 is TGTGCCAGTAGTATATCAGGGGTGAACACTGAAGCTTTCTTT.

The rearrangement links TRBV10-2 to TRBJ1-5, with D maybe TRBD1 (5 bases). The CDR3 is 13 amino acids. V was trimmed by 4 bases and J by 3 bases, leaving 7 bases between them. Germline V gene sequence: CDR1 WSHSY, CDR2 SAAADI. The CDR3 bases are TGCGCCAGCAGTGGACAGAACAATCAGCCCCAGCATTTT. Its translation is CASSGQNNQPQHF.

The rearrangement joins TRBV19 to TRBJ1-1; D unresolved. This CDR3 is 14 amino acids long. CDR1 LNHDA and CDR2 SQIVND come from the germline V gene (reference sequence). The germline V and J ends were trimmed by 2 bases and 3 bases, with 10 bases remaining between them. DNA for the CDR3: TGTGCCAGTAGTATAAAGGGAGTGGACACTGAAGCTTTCTTT. Protein: CASSIKGVDTEAFF.

The rearrangement links TRBV9 to TRBJ1-1; maybe TRBD1 (5 bases). Germline-derived CDR1 and CDR2 are SGDLS and YYNGEE. The CDR3 is 16 residues long. V was pared by 4 bases and J by 0 bases, with 16 bases between. The DNA of the CDR3 is TGTGCCAGCAGCCCCCGTGCGACAGTACTGAACACTGAAGCTTTCTTT. It codes for CASSPRATVLNTEAFF.

The rearrangement joins TRBV9 to TRBJ2-1, with TRBD1 matching 8 bases. The CDR3 sequence is 15 residues long. CDR1 and CDR2 from the germline V gene are SGDLS and YYNGEE. The junction had 5 bases not matched to a gene; V was cut back by 0 bases and J by 6 bases. CDR3 bases: TGTGCCAGCAGCGTAGCTGGGACAGGTAGCAATGAGCAGTTCTTC. Translating it yields CASSVAGTGSNEQFF. Complete variable domain (other parts from reference TRBV9 and TRBJ2-1): DSGVTQTPKHLITATGQRVTLRCSPRSGDLSVYWYQQSLDQGLQFLIQYYNGEERAKGNILERFSAQQFPDLHSELNLSSLELGDSALYFCASSVAGTGSNEQFFGPGTRLTVL.

This chain joins TRBV10-2 and TRBJ2-7, with 7 nucleotides matching TRBD2. J gave up 6 bases and V 8 bases, and 7 bases lay outside the gene matches. The CDR3 covers 12 residues. The germline gives CDR1 WSHSY, CDR2 SAAADI. The CDR3, as DNA: TGCGCCAGCTGGGCGGGAGTGGGCGAGCAGTACTTC. It is translated as CASWAGVGEQYF.